This is a list of T cell receptor beta chains from one sample in a study of vaccination and CD4 T cells after COVID-19. Their antigens remain unidentified. TCRdb re-called the PCR reads with MiXCR, one entry per CDR3 protein. The repertoire includes over 8,000 distinct CDR3 sequences, approximately 60% of them detected once, and 6% to 9.5% sits in the top ten. The sample taken for sequencing was CD4+ T cells from blood, cultured in vitro. The source is a human donor who had recovered from COVID-19. Each CDR3 is given with its conserved first and last residue. The D gene is left open where the match is weak. Only part of the rows carry a size: once, few, many, or a class if the clone is expanded.

-	TRBV2	-	TRBJ1-1	TGTGCCAGCAGAGGAGGACAACTGAACACTGAAGCTTTCTTT	CASRGGQLNTEAFF
few	TRBV11-2	-	TRBJ1-1	TGTGCCAGCAGCTTAGATGGAGAGTCAGTGAACACTGAAGCTTTCTTT	CASSLDGESVNTEAFF
-	TRBV9	-	TRBJ2-1	TGTGCCAGCAGCGTAAACAGGGAGGTTACTTACAATGAGCAGTTCTTC	CASSVNREVTYNEQFF
-	TRBV7-3	TRBD1	TRBJ1-2	TGTGCCAGCAGCCCCTTCGCCGGACAGGAAAATGGCTACACCTTC	CASSPFAGQENGYTF
-	TRBV30	-	TRBJ1-6	TGTGCCTGGAGTGTGGCAGGGGCTGGTAATTCACCCCTCCACTTT	CAWSVAGAGNSPLHF
-	TRBV10-3	-	TRBJ2-7	TGTGCCATCAGTGGGACTAACTACGAGCAGTACTTC	CAISGTNYEQYF
few	TRBV27	-	TRBJ2-3	TGTGCCAGCAGTTTACAGGTAGTGGCAGATACGCAGTATTTT	CASSLQVVADTQYF
-	TRBV12-3/TRBV12-4	TRBD2	TRBJ2-3	TGTGCCAGCAGTTTTGATACTAGCGGCACTACGCAGTATTTT	CASSFDTSGTTQYF
-	TRBV29-1	-	TRBJ1-1	TGCAGCGTTGAAGTCTCCAGTAGGACTGAAGCTTTCTTT	CSVEVSSRTEAFF
-	TRBV19	-	TRBJ1-2	TGTGCCAGTAGTATCTATTACAGGGACGGCTACACCTTC	CASSIYYRDGYTF
-	TRBV27	TRBD2	TRBJ2-3	TGTGCCAGCAGTCCGGCGTGGGCAGGGAGGGCAGATACGCAGTATTTT	CASSPAWAGRADTQYF
-	TRBV11-2	TRBD1	TRBJ1-2	TGTGCCAGCAGCTTAAAGGGGGCGCGGGGCTACACCTTC	CASSLKGARGYTF
-	TRBV30	-	TRBJ1-2	TGTGCCTGGAGTGGTGGACATCCTTATGGCTACACCTTC	CAWSGGHPYGYTF
few	TRBV6-1	-	TRBJ2-3	TGTGCCAGCAGTGAACTATCTGCGAGCACAGATACGCAGTATTTT	CASSELSASTDTQYF
-	TRBV5-1	-	TRBJ2-5	TGCGCCAGCAGCCCACTTGACAGAGCGGGAGAGACCCAGTACTTC	CASSPLDRAGETQYF
-	TRBV24-1	-	TRBJ2-2	TGTGCCACCAGTGAGTGGACCAACACCGGGGAGCTGTTTTTT	CATSEWTNTGELFF
-	TRBV28	-	TRBJ1-2	TGTGCCAGCAGGGTTTGGAGTAATTCGATCTATGGCTACACCTTC	CASRVWSNSIYGYTF
once	TRBV24-1	TRBD1	TRBJ1-2	TGTGCCACCAGTGATACGGGGACAGGAGGCTATGGCTACACCTTC	CATSDTGTGGYGYTF
-	TRBV19	-	TRBJ2-7	TGTGCCAGTAGTAGCTCAGGGAACTACGAGCAGTACTTC	CASSSSGNYEQYF
-	TRBV27	TRBD2	TRBJ2-5	TGTGCCAGCAGACTAGCGGGGGGACAAGAGATCCAGTACTTC	CASRLAGGQEIQYF
few	TRBV20-1	-	TRBJ2-7	TGCAGTGCTAGAGATTCGGGGCCCCCCTACGAGCAGTACTTC	CSARDSGPPYEQYF
-	TRBV7-9	TRBD1	TRBJ2-5	TGTGCCAGCAGCGCGGACAGGGTAGAGACCCAGTACTTC	CASSADRVETQYF
-	TRBV6-1	-	TRBJ2-7	TGTGCCAGCAGACTACAGGGTGTTCCCCTCTACGAGCAGTACTTC	CASRLQGVPLYEQYF
-	TRBV7-8	TRBD1	TRBJ2-2	TGTGCCAGCAGCCCGGGACAGAACACCGGGGAGCTGTTGTTT	CASSPGQNTGELLF
-	TRBV12-3/TRBV12-4	TRBD2	TRBJ2-2	TGTGCCAGCATCCGCAGCGGGAGCGGGACCGGGGAGCTGTTTTTT	CASIRSGSGTGELFF
-	TRBV5-4	TRBD2	TRBJ2-5	TGTGCCAGCAGACCGGGAGGTGGTGGGGGGAGGAAGACCCAGTACTTC	CASRPGGGGGRKTQYF
-	TRBV11-3	TRBD1	TRBJ2-2	TGTGCCAGCAGGAAGGGACAGCACACCGGGGAGCTGTTTTTT	CASRKGQHTGELFF
-	TRBV20-1	TRBD1	TRBJ1-2	TGCAGTGCTGAGGGCAGGGGGCGCCTCTATGGCTACACCTTC	CSAEGRGRLYGYTF
-	TRBV10-3	TRBD1	TRBJ2-7	TGTGCCACGTATGACGCCGGGACAGGGGACCACGAGCAGTACTTC	CATYDAGTGDHEQYF
-	TRBV6-1	TRBD1	TRBJ1-5	TGTGCCAGCAGTGCAGGGGGCGGGAATCAGCCCCAGCATTTT	CASSAGGGNQPQHF
-	TRBV6-1	TRBD1	TRBJ1-2	TGTGCCAGCAAAGAAACAGGGGTCGGCGGCTACACCTTC	CASKETGVGGYTF
-	TRBV3-1	-	TRBJ1-3	TGTGCCAGCAGCCAACTGGGGGCTGGAGGAAACACCATATATTTT	CASSQLGAGGNTIYF
once	TRBV12-3/TRBV12-4	-	TRBJ2-1	TGTGCCAGCAGCCCGGGGGGCGACTTAAATGAGCAGTTCTTC	CASSPGGDLNEQFF
medium-sized	TRBV10-1	-	TRBJ1-2	TGCGCCAGCAGGGACTCCCCCGGGGCTAACTATGGCTACACCTTC	CASRDSPGANYGYTF
once	TRBV27	TRBD1	TRBJ1-1	TGTGCCAGCAGTTTACGCCGGACAGGGGCCCCGAACACTGAAGCTTTCTTT	CASSLRRTGAPNTEAFF
-	TRBV27	TRBD1	TRBJ1-6	TGTGCCAGCAGTTCCCTCAGGACAGGAGCAAATTCACCCCTCCACTTT	CASSSLRTGANSPLHF
-	TRBV11-2	-	TRBJ2-7	TGTGCCAGCAGCTTAGGGGGGTACTCCTACGAGCAGTACTTC	CASSLGGYSYEQYF
-	TRBV11-2	-	TRBJ1-1	TGTGCCAGCAGCTCCGGGGGAGGGGGTTTGTTGGCTTTCTTT	CASSSGGGGLLAFF
-	TRBV12-3/TRBV12-4	-	TRBJ1-2	TGTGCCAGCAAGGGGGGGAAGGGACCTAACTATGGCTACACCTTC	CASKGGKGPNYGYTF
few	TRBV6-5	-	TRBJ2-5	TGTGCCAGCAGTTGGATCGGGGCAGGTAAACAAGAGACCCAGTACTTC	CASSWIGAGKQETQYF
-	TRBV2	-	TRBJ1-2	TGTGCCAGCAGTCTCTCAACCGTCTATGGCTACACCTTC	CASSLSTVYGYTF
-	TRBV5-1	-	TRBJ2-3	TGCGCCAGCAGGGTCACAGAACTTAGCACAGATACGCAGTATTTT	CASRVTELSTDTQYF
few	TRBV7-2	-	TRBJ1-2	TGTGCCAGCAGCATAAATCCCCGAATTGGCTACACCTTC	CASSINPRIGYTF
once	TRBV19	-	TRBJ1-2	TGTGCCAGCCGGGCTCGGGAGGGCCACTATATTGGCTACACCTTC	CASRAREGHYIGYTF
few	TRBV27	-	TRBJ2-7	TGTGCCAGCAGCAAGTCCGTGAAGTCCTACGAGCAGTACTTC	CASSKSVKSYEQYF
-	TRBV20-1	TRBD1	TRBJ1-1	TGCAGTGCTAGGGACAGGCGGAAGAACACTGAAGCTTTCTTT	CSARDRRKNTEAFF
few	TRBV7-6	-	TRBJ2-7	TGTGCCAGCAGCTCGACTGGACAGTCCTACGAGCAGTACTTC	CASSSTGQSYEQYF
once	TRBV20-1	TRBD1	TRBJ2-5	TGCAGTGCTTGGGACAGGGGTCGAGGGGAGACCCAGTACTTC	CSAWDRGRGETQYF
-	TRBV27	TRBD2	TRBJ2-1	TGTGCCAGCAGTGACTACGGGACTACCTACAATGAGCAGTTCTTC	CASSDYGTTYNEQFF
-	TRBV7-2	-	TRBJ1-5	TGTGCCAGCAGTTTTCAGCGGGGGGAACAGCCCCAGCATTTT	CASSFQRGEQPQHF
-	TRBV5-1	-	TRBJ1-2	TGCGCCAGCAGCTTGGAGGCGGCACGAGGCTACACCTTC	CASSLEAARGYTF
once	TRBV12-3/TRBV12-4	-	TRBJ2-3	TGTGCCAGCAGTCCCGCCCACGCCACAGATACGCAGTATTTT	CASSPAHATDTQYF
-	TRBV19	TRBD1	TRBJ2-1	TGTGCCAGTAGTATAGAGGACAGGGAGTGGAATGAGCAGTTCTTC	CASSIEDREWNEQFF
-	TRBV5-1	-	TRBJ1-2	TGCGCCAGCAGCCCCCCCCCGGGGGAGGGCAACTATGGCTACACCTTC	CASSPPPGEGNYGYTF